This T cell receptor (beta chain) comes out of a study of shared clonotypes between healthy human individuals. Study-wide points: Naive CD4 clonotype sharing across several donors was 4.5% to 6%. The study sampled only blood, and tissue repertoires likely differ.

Per the germline V gene, CDR1 is SNHLY and CDR2 is FYNNEI. The CDR3 is made up of 14 amino acids. V trimming: 8 bases; J trimming: 5 bases; junction bases outside the gene matches: 7. CD45RO-negative cells were positively selected for CCR7, leaving out terminally differentiated effector memory CD45RA+ cells. Points on this clone: Its specificity is unknown.

Each sorted subset replicate got 200 ng genomic DNA, tens of thousands of genomes. Original processing methods: ImmunoSEQ output held junction-only sequences without quality scores, so filtering differed. Clones were read by immunoSEQ multiplex PCR, and TCRdb kept only the in-frame ones, dropping some. The DNA gave D and trimming, while V, J and clone size come from that table. The table includes about 2,200,000 clones, under 95% detected once. What was sequenced was naive CD8+ T cells from PBMCs. This TCR came from a man aged 18 to 29 in good health. Some clones in this sample may be carry-over from other donors' samples. The chain has TRBV2 and TRBJ2-5, with 11 bases fitting TRBD2. CDR3 region: CASHSGRALETQYF. CDR3 sequence (DNA): TGTGCCAGCCATAGCGGGAGGGCGTTGGAGACCCAGTACTTC.